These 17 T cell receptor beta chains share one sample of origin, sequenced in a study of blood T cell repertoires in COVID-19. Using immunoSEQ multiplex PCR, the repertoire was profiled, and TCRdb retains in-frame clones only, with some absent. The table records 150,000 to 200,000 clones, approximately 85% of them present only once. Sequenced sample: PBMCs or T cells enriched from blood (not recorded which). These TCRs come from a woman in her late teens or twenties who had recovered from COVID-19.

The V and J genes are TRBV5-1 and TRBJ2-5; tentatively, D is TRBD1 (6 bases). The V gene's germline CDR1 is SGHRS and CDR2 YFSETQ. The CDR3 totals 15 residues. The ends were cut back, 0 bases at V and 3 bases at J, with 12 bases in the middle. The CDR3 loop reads CASSLAYRAEETQYF. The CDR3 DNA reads TGCGCCAGCAGCTTGGCCTACAGGGCAGAAGAGACCCAGTACTTC.

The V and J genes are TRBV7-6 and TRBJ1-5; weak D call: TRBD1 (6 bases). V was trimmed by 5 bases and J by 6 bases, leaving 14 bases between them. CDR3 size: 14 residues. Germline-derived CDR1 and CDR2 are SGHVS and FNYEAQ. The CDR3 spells CASSTQGGGQPQHF. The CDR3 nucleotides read TGTGCCAGCAGCACACAGGGAGGGGGTCAGCCCCAGCATTTT.

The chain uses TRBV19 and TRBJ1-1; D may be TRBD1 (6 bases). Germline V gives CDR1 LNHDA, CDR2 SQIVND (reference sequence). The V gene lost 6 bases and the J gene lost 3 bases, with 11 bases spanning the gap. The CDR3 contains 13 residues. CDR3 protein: CASSLAGDTEAFF. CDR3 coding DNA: TGTGCCAGTAGCCTCGCAGGGGACACTGAAGCTTTCTTT. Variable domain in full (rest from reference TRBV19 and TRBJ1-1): DGGITQSPKYLFRKEGQNVTLSCEQNLNHDAMYWYRQDPGQGLRLIYYSQIVNDFQKGDIAEGYSVSREKKESFPLTVTSAQKNPTAFYLCASSLAGDTEAFFGQGTRLTVV.

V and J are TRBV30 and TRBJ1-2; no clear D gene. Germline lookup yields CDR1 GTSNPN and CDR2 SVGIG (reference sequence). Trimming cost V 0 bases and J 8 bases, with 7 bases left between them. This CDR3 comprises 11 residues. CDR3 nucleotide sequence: TGTGCCTGGAGTGTGCTGGGCGGCTACACCTTC. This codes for CAWSVLGGYTF.

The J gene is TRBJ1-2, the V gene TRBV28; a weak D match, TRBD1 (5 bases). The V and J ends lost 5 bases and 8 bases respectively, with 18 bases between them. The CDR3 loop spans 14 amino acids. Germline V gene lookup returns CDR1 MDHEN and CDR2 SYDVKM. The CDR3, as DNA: TGTGCCAGCAGTCGGGAGCGGGGGGGGAAAGGCTACACCTTC. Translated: CASSRERGGKGYTF.

The CDR3 sequence is CASSYGDRRLVGQPQHF. DNA for the CDR3: TGTGCCAGCAGTTACGGGGACAGAAGGCTCGTCGGTCAGCCCCAGCATTTT. V and J are TRBV6-2 or TRBV6-3 and TRBJ1-5; 7 bases align to TRBD1. V shed 2 bases, J shed 6 bases, and the junction held 13 bases outside the gene matches. CDR1 MNHEY and CDR2 SVGEGT come from the germline V gene. This CDR3 spans 17 amino acids.

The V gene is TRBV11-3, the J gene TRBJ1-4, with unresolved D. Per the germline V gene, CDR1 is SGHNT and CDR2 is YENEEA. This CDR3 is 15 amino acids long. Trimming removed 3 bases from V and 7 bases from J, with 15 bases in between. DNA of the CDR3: TGTGCCAGCAGCTTTTGTGTAGACTGTAGTGAAAAACTGTTTTTT. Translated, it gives CASSFCVDCSEKLFF.

The CDR3 here is CASSPGGGNTGELFF. The CDR3 DNA reads TGCGCCAGCAGCCCCGGGGGGGGGAACACCGGGGAGCTGTTTTTT. The chain combines TRBV4-3 with TRBJ2-2, with 8 bases matching TRBD2. CDR1 LGHNA and CDR2 YSLEER come from the germline V gene. This CDR3 is built from 15 residues. V lost 4 bases and J lost 1; bases outside the gene matches: 2.

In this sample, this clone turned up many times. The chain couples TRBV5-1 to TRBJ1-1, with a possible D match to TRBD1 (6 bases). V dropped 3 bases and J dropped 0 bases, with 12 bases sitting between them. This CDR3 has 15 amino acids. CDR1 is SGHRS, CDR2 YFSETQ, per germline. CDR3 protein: CASSSPGAVNTEAFF. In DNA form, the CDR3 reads TGCGCCAGCAGCTCACCAGGGGCAGTGAACACTGAAGCTTTCTTT.

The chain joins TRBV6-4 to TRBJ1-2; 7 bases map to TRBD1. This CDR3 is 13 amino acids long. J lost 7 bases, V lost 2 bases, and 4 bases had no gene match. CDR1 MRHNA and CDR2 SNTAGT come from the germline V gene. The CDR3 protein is CASSDPDRAGYTF. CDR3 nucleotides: TGTGCCAGCAGTGACCCCGACAGGGCTGGCTACACCTTC.

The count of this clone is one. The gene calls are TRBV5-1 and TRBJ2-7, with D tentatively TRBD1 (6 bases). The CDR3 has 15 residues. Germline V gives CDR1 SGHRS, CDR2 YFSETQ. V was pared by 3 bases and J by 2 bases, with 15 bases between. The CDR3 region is CASSSSPGAAYEQYF. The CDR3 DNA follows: TGCGCCAGCAGCTCATCCCCAGGGGCGGCCTACGAGCAGTACTTC.

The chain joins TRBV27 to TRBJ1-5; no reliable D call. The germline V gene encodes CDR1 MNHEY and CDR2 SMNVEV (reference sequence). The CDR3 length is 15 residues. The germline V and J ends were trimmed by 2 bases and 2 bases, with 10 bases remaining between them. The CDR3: CASSLEGRGNQPQHF. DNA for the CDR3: TGTGCCAGCAGTTTAGAGGGTAGGGGCAATCAGCCCCAGCATTTT.

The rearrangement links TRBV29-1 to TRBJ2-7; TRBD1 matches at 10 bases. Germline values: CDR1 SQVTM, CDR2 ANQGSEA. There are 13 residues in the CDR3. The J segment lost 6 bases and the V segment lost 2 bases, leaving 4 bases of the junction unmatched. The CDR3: CSVEPWDRGEQYF. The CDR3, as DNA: TGCAGCGTTGAACCGTGGGACAGGGGCGAGCAGTACTTC.

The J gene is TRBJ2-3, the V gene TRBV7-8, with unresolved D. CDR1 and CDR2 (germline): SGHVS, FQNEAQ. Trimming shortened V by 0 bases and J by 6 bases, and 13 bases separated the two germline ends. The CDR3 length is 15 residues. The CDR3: CASSLALLVADTQYF. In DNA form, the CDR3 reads TGTGCCAGCAGCTTAGCTCTACTCGTTGCTGATACGCAGTATTTT.

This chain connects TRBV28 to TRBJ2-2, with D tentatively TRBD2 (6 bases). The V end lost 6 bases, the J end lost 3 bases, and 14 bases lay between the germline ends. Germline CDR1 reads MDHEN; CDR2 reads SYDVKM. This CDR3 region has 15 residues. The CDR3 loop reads CASSIRDSYTGELFF. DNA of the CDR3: TGTGCCAGCAGCATCCGGGACTCATACACCGGGGAGCTGTTTTTT.

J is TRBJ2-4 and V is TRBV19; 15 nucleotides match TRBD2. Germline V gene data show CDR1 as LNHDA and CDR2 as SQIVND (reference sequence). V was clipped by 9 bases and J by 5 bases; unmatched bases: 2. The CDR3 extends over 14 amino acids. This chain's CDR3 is CASGLAGGQNIQYF. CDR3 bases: TGTGCCAGCGGACTAGCGGGGGGGCAAAACATTCAGTACTTC.

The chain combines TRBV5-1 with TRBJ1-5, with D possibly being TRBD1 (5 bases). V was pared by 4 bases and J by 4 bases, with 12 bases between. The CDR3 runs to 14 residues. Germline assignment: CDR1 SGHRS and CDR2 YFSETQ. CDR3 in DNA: TGCGCCAGCAGCCCCGGGACTGCTAATCAGCCCCAGCATTTT. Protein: CASSPGTANQPQHF.